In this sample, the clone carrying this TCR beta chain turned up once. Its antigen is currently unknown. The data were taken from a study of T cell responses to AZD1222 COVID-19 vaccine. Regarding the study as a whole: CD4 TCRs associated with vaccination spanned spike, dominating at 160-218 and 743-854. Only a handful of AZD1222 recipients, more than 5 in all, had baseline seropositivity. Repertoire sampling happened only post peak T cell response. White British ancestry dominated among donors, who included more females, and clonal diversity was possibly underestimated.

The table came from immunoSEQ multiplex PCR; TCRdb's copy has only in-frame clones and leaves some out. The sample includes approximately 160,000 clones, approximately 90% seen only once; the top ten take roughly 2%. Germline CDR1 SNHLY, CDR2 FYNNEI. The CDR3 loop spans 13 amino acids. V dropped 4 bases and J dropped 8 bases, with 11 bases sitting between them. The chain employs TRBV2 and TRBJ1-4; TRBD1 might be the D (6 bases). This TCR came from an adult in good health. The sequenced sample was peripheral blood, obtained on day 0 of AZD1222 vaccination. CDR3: CASSVQGGEKLFF. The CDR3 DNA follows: TGTGCCAGCAGTGTACAGGGAGGGGAAAAACTGTTTTTT.